The present T cell receptor (beta chain) was sequenced within a study of blood T cell repertoires in COVID-19. Study-wide background: Nucleic acid was either cDNA or gDNA, and it came from T cells, B-cell-depleted T cells, or PBMCs.

Trimming cost V 4 bases and J 6 bases; bases outside gene matches: 3. The CDR3 has 13 residues. From germline, CDR1 is SGHVS and CDR2 FQNEAQ. Authors' processing steps: Estimation of nucleated cell counts relied on the amplification of reference gene primers. The method was immunoSEQ multiplex PCR; TCRdb's version includes in-frame clones alone and lacks a portion of them. V and J calls and clone size are copied from that table; D and trimming were computed from the DNA. Of nearly 110,000 clones listed, less than 80% are singletons. Only one count was recorded for this clone. The TCR comes from a man older than 75 with COVID-19, enrolled during active disease. The rearrangement joins TRBV7-8 to TRBJ2-1; the match to TRBD1 covers 7 bases. The sample taken for sequencing was peripheral blood. CDR3 region: CASSSGQTNEQFF. DNA of the CDR3: TGTGCCAGCAGCTCGGGACAGACCAATGAGCAGTTCTTC.